Each of the 30 T cell receptor beta chains below was sequenced from the same sample in a study of blood T cells in healthy people across ages. PCR was performed a second time for about 7 to 12 cycles using a sample-barcoded 5' primer and a J-beta primer mix. From the 5' RACE reads, TCRdb called clonotypes with MiXCR, one entry per CDR3 protein. The sample has more than 650,000 distinct CDR3 sequences, around a fifth seen once. Specimen: blood. The source is a man aged 65-85 years in good health.

Comment on this clonotype: The CDR3 end shows no conserved phenylalanine or tryptophan, and so a read error is likely. Because the CDR3's place on the DNA is in doubt, the DNA is left out and the CDR3 is given as listed by TCRdb. V gene TRBV7-9 combines with J gene TRBJ2-7; TRBD2 is taken as the D call from the table, unchecked against the DNA. In germline, CDR1 is SEHNR, CDR2 FQNEAQ (reference sequence). The CDR3 spans 13 residues, counting both ends. The CDR3 protein is CASSPSGGLSVLL.

This chain connects TRBV5-1 to TRBJ2-7; 9 bases are shared with TRBD2. Trimming cost V 0 bases and J 5 bases; bases outside gene matches: 9. The germline V gene encodes CDR1 SGHRS and CDR2 YFSETQ. This CDR3 has 16 amino acids. The CDR3 here is CASSLAQGLAKNEQYF. DNA for the CDR3: TGCGCCAGCAGCTTGGCCCAGGGACTAGCCAAAAACGAGCAGTACTTC.

The chain couples TRBV6-4 to TRBJ2-3; tentatively, D is TRBD1 (6 bases). The germline V gene encodes CDR1 MRHNA and CDR2 SNTAGT. V dropped 1 base and J dropped 6 bases, with 14 bases sitting between them. The CDR3 loop spans 15 amino acids. The CDR3 reads CASSDLAGGYDTQYF. DNA of the CDR3: TGTGCCAGCAGTGACTTAGCTGGGGGCTACGATACGCAGTATTTT.

The V gene is TRBV28, the J gene TRBJ1-4, with 7 bases matching TRBD1. CDR3 length equals 14 residues. Trimming at V came to 8 bases and at J to 6 bases, leaving 9 bases not matched to a gene. CDR1 and CDR2 (germline): MDHEN, SYDVKM. CDR3 DNA: TGTGCCAGCGGCCAGGGACAGTTACATGAAAAACTGTTTTTT. Translated, it gives CASGQGQLHEKLFF.

This chain uses TRBV7-2 with TRBJ2-2; 7 bases line up with TRBD1. Germline CDR1 SGHTA, CDR2 FQGNSA. This CDR3 is 16 amino acids long. V lost 4 bases to trimming and J lost 1 base; unmatched junction nucleotides: 6. CDR3: CASSSYRGQNTGELFF. Written as DNA, the CDR3 is TGTGCCAGCAGCTCTTACAGGGGCCAGAACACCGGGGAGCTGTTTTTT. Using reference TRBV7-2 and TRBJ2-2 for the parts outside the CDR3, the full variable domain is GAGVSQSPSNKVTEKGKDVELRCDPISGHTALYWYRQSLGQGLEFLIYFQGNSAPDKSGLPSDRFSAERTGGSVSTLTIQRTQQEDSAVYLCASSSYRGQNTGELFFGEGSRLTVL.

This clonotype turned up a few times. This chain links TRBV20-1 with TRBJ2-5; no reliable D call. This CDR3 contains 13 residues. Germline loops: CDR1 DFQATT, CDR2 SNEGSKA (reference sequence). V lost 0 bases to trimming and J lost 3 bases, with 8 bases between them. CDR3 in amino acids: CSAREVLEETQYF. The CDR3, as DNA: TGCAGTGCTAGAGAAGTCCTAGAAGAGACCCAGTACTTC.

This clonotype was counted only a few times. This chain connects TRBV12-3 or TRBV12-4 to TRBJ1-5; no reliable D call. V lost 1 base to trimming and J lost 2 bases, with 12 bases between them. The CDR3 covers 16 residues. Here the CDR3 reads CASSLEAGRGNQPQHF. The CDR3 nucleotides are TGTGCCAGCAGTTTAGAGGCAGGAAGAGGCAATCAGCCCCAGCATTTT.

CDR3 in amino acids: CAISGDTTYEQYF. The CDR3 region has the DNA TGTGCCATCAGTGGTGACACTACCTACGAGCAGTACTTC. This chain connects TRBV10-3 to TRBJ2-7; D unresolved. CDR1 and CDR2 (germline): ENHRY, SYGVKD. The CDR3 length is 13 residues. Trimming shortened V by 4 bases and J by 2 bases, and 9 bases separated the two germline ends.

This chain joins TRBV29-1 and TRBJ1-1; D perhaps matches TRBD1 (5 bases). Germline V lookup: CDR1 SQVTM, CDR2 ANQGSEA. Trimming left V 4 bases short and J 1 base short, with 16 bases between. CDR3 length: 15 residues. DNA for the CDR3: TGCAGCGTTGTAGAGGGGCGGACCGGGAACACTGAAGCTTTCTTT. It is translated as CSVVEGRTGNTEAFF.

The gene calls are TRBV12-3 or TRBV12-4 and TRBJ1-5; perhaps TRBD1 as D (5 bases). The CDR3 is 14 amino acids. Trimming cost V 9 bases and J 3 bases, with 15 bases left between them. CDR3 DNA sequence: TGTGCCAGTGCCCGAGGGGAACACAATCAGCCCCAGCATTTT. Translation: CASARGEHNQPQHF.

This clonotype occurred a few times. The chain recombines TRBV3-1 with TRBJ2-5, with 12 bases that match TRBD2. With the DNA end fitting TRBJ2-1 better, the J assignment may be wrong. This CDR3 region has 16 residues. Germline V gives CDR1 LGHDT, CDR2 YNNKEL (reference sequence). CDR3 sequence reads: CASSPRLAGVNSEQFF. DNA of the CDR3: TGTGCCAGCAGCCCTCGACTAGCGGGAGTTAACAGTGAGCAGTTCTTC.

This clonotype was seen a few times. The chain carries TRBV12-3 or TRBV12-4 and TRBJ2-4, with D perhaps assigned TRBD1 or TRBD2 (5 bases each). The CDR3 has 15 amino acids. The V and J ends lost 5 bases and 6 bases respectively, with 17 bases between them. The CDR3 DNA reads TGTGCCAGCAGTGGGGTGGGGGTTAGGAGAAACATTCAGTACTTC. This sequence encodes CASSGVGVRRNIQYF.

This chain joins TRBV5-5 and TRBJ2-2, with D hard to call. The CDR3 runs to 16 residues. The V gene lost 1 base and the J gene lost 0 bases, with 10 bases spanning the gap. Germline CDR1 SGHKS, CDR2 YYEKEE (reference sequence). The DNA of the CDR3 is TGTGCCAGCAGCTTGTCGAGGAACGCGAACACCGGGGAGCTGTTTTTT. It yields the protein CASSLSRNANTGELFF.

This clonotype appeared a few times. The chain combines TRBV6-1 with TRBJ2-5; 8 nucleotides line up with TRBD1. This CDR3 has 17 amino acids. V trimming: 6 bases; J trimming: 1 base; junction bases outside the gene matches: 13. Looked up from germline, CDR1 is MNHNS and CDR2 is SASEGT. DNA for the CDR3: TGTGCCAGCAGCCGGGACAGGTTTGATGGGGTCCAAGAGACCCAGTACTTC. Its translation is CASSRDRFDGVQETQYF.

As to this clonotype: One end of the junction fails to match germline, which may point to a read error. The rearrangement links TRBV29-1 to TRBJ2-4, with TRBD1 matching over 9 bases. CDR1 and CDR2 (germline): SQVTM, ANQGSEA. This CDR3 has 14 amino acids. The CDR3: CSVEGQGAKNIQYF. CDR3 nucleotide sequence: TGCAGCGTGGAAGGACAGGGGGCCAAAAACATTCAGTACTTC.

This clonotype was counted between two and nine times. This chain uses TRBV5-1 with TRBJ2-7; D not resolved. Germline-derived CDR1 and CDR2 are SGHRS and YFSETQ. V was shortened by 4 bases and J by 2 bases, with 13 bases between the two germline ends. CDR3 length: 14 amino acids. This CDR3 is CASSPWVDTYEQYF. CDR3 DNA: TGCGCCAGCAGCCCATGGGTGGATACCTACGAGCAGTACTTC.

In its sample, this clonotype was seen a few times. A read error may be the cause here, since a much bigger clone is one base away. The chain joins TRBV9 to TRBJ2-4, with TRBD1 matching over 7 bases. The CDR3 is made up of 15 amino acids. Germline-derived CDR1 and CDR2 are SGDLS and YYNGEE. The CDR3 reads CASSSASTGRNIQHF. CDR3 DNA sequence: TGTGCCAGCAGCTCAGCCTCGACAGGGCGAAACATTCAGCACTTC.

As to this clonotype: Relative to the germline gene, one junction end is altered; a read error may explain this. The chain has TRBV7-9 and TRBJ1-4; no reliable D call. Germline V gene sequence: CDR1 SEHNR, CDR2 FQNEAQ (reference sequence). The CDR3 length is 16 residues. CDR3: CASSLGVGLPRENLFF. The CDR3 nucleotides read TGTGCCAGCAGCTTAGGGGTGGGCCTCCCTAGGGAAAACCTGTTTTTT.

This chain uses TRBV9 with TRBJ2-5; no reliable D call. With the DNA end fitting TRBJ2-7 better, the J assignment may be wrong. In germline, CDR1 is SGDLS, CDR2 YYNGEE. This CDR3 region has 14 residues. The CDR3 is CASSPFQWNDEQYF. In DNA, the CDR3 is TGTGCCAGCAGCCCGTTCCAATGGAACGACGAGCAGTACTTC.

The chain has TRBV11-2 and TRBJ1-1; D might be TRBD1 (5 bases). V lost 3 bases and J lost 5, with 13 bases in between. CDR1 is SGHAT, CDR2 FQNNGV, per germline. This CDR3 spans 14 amino acids. Written as DNA, the CDR3 is TGTGCCAGCAGCTTCAGCCTGTCAGGGACTGAAGCTTTCTTT. Its translation is CASSFSLSGTEAFF.

Only a few counts were recorded for this clonotype. J is TRBJ2-6 and V is TRBV6-1, with 12 bases identical to TRBD1. V lost 6 bases and J lost 3; bases outside the gene matches: 9. The length of the CDR3 is 18 residues. Germline assignment: CDR1 MNHNS and CDR2 SASEGT. CDR3 DNA sequence: TGTGCCAGCAGGGTCCGGGACAGGGGGCTTCTTGGGGCCAACGTCCTGACTTTC. Amino acids: CASRVRDRGLLGANVLTF.

The rearrangement joins TRBV20-1 to TRBJ1-1; D gene uncertain. The CDR3 is 10 residues long. V shed 3 bases and J shed 11 bases, with 10 bases lying between them. Germline lookup yields CDR1 DFQATT and CDR2 SNEGSKA (reference sequence). The CDR3 DNA is TGCAGTGCTAGTGTCCGGTATGCTTTCTTT. Protein sequence: CSASVRYAFF.

This clonotype came up a few times. The rearrangement uses TRBV25-1 and TRBJ1-2; D possibly corresponds to TRBD1 (6 bases). This CDR3 region has 13 residues. Germline lookup yields CDR1 MGHDK and CDR2 SYGVNS. V was shortened by 7 bases and J by 4 bases, with 13 bases between the two germline ends. As DNA, the CDR3 is TGTGCCAGCATCCCCGGAGGGGGCTATGGCTACACCTTC. It yields the protein CASIPGGGYGYTF.

This clonotype appeared a few times. The chain couples TRBV6-5 to TRBJ2-5, with TRBD1 identical over 7 bases. The J call may be wrong; the DNA end is better matched by TRBJ2-7. Germline V gene lookup returns CDR1 MNHEY and CDR2 SVGAGI. The CDR3 is 13 amino acids. DNA of the CDR3: TGTGCCAGCAAACAGGGGCCCATCTACGAGCAGTACGTC. It specifies CASKQGPIYEQYV.

In the case of this clonotype: Possible read error: a much larger clone is one base away. The chain joins TRBV28 to TRBJ2-5, with D perhaps TRBD1 (5 bases). The DNA end lines up better with TRBJ2-7; the J call may be wrong. The CDR3 has 12 amino acids. From germline, CDR1 is MDHEN and CDR2 SYDVKM. The chain's CDR3 is CASSPPGLEQYF. The CDR3 region has the DNA TGTGCCAGCAGCCCACCAGGGCTCGAGCAGTACTTC.

The chain carries TRBV4-3 and TRBJ2-1; 8 positions agree with TRBD2. The trim removed 5 bases at V and 8 bases at J, leaving 8 bases unmatched. The CDR3 is 14 residues long. Germline V gives CDR1 LGHNA, CDR2 YSLEER. CDR3 region: CASSSGTRNYEQFF. In DNA, the CDR3 is TGCGCCAGCAGCTCCGGGACTAGGAACTATGAGCAGTTCTTC.

This clonotype was recorded many times. V and J are TRBV29-1 and TRBJ2-1; D unresolved. CDR1 and CDR2 from the germline V gene are SQVTM and ANQGSEA. CDR3 size: 14 residues. Trimming pared 3 bases from V and 1 base from J, leaving 10 bases between. The CDR3 is CSVDLPLSYNEQFF. The CDR3, as DNA: TGCAGCGTTGACCTTCCTCTTTCCTACAATGAGCAGTTCTTC.

A few counts support this clonotype. The chain links TRBV27 to TRBJ1-2; D perhaps matches TRBD1 (6 bases). This CDR3 is built from 18 residues. V dropped 6 bases and J dropped 0 bases, with 23 bases sitting between them. Germline CDR1 and CDR2: MNHEY and SMNVEV (reference sequence). DNA of the CDR3: TGTGCCAGCAGACAACGGGGGGCTGCGATACTTCCTAACTATGGCTACACCTTC. Protein sequence: CASRQRGAAILPNYGYTF.

This sequence joins TRBV12-3 or TRBV12-4 and TRBJ2-7; tentative D call: TRBD1 (6 bases). V was shortened by 3 bases and J by 7 bases, with 10 bases between the two germline ends. The CDR3 is 12 amino acids. CDR3 DNA sequence: TGTGCCAGCAGTTTTTGGGGGCGAGAGCAGTACGTC. Translated, it gives CASSFWGREQYV.

In the case of this clonotype: One end of the junction fails to match germline, which may point to a read error. This chain uses TRBV18 with TRBJ2-1; either TRBD1 or TRBD2 may supply D (5 bases each). The length of the CDR3 is 15 residues. CDR1 and CDR2 (germline): KGHSH, LQKENI. CDR3 DNA: TGTGCCAGCCCACCAGGGCAACGGACTTACAATGAGCAGTTCTTC. It specifies CASPPGQRTYNEQFF.